The 10 T cell receptor beta chains presented below share a single source sample, sequenced in a study of shared clonotypes between healthy human individuals. Data came from immunoSEQ multiplex PCR; TCRdb stores just in-frame clones and leaves some out. Among about 470,000 clones listed, about four fifths were seen once. Sequencing input: PBMCs. These receptors all stem from a woman between 40 and 50 years old in good health. Some clones in this sample may be carry-over from other donors' samples.

This chain uses TRBV5-1 with TRBJ2-1, with D maybe TRBD1 (6 bases). The CDR3 runs 18 residues. CDR1 SGHRS and CDR2 YFSETQ come from the germline V gene. V was pared by 0 bases and J by 7 bases, with 23 bases between. Written as DNA, the CDR3 is TGCGCCAGCAGCTTGGCCCCGTGGCAGTCGGACAGTGTTAATGAGCAGTTCTTC. Its translation is CASSLAPWQSDSVNEQFF.

Details on this clone: Other nucleotide sequences from this sample produce the same CDR3. The chain is built from TRBV9 and TRBJ2-1; TRBD2 agrees at 7 bases. CDR3 length: 14 residues. The V gene's germline CDR1 is SGDLS and CDR2 YYNGEE. V was pared by 2 bases and J by 7 bases, with 6 bases of the junction left unmatched. The chain's CDR3 is CASSVGGSGNEQFF. The CDR3, as DNA: TGTGCCAGCAGCGTTGGCGGGAGTGGTAATGAGCAGTTCTTC.

The gene calls are TRBV7-9 and TRBJ2-1, with TRBD2 identical over 7 bases. After removal of 4 bases from V and 7 bases from J, the junction contained 7 bases not matched to a gene. The CDR3 sequence is 14 residues long. CDR1 SEHNR and CDR2 FQNEAQ come from the germline V gene (reference sequence). The CDR3 coding sequence is TGTGCCAGCAGCTCTGGATGGGGAGGGAATGAGCAGTTCTTC. Its translation is CASSSGWGGNEQFF.

V usage is TRBV19 and J usage is TRBJ2-2, with 10 bases fitting TRBD2. Germline assignment: CDR1 LNHDA and CDR2 SQIVND (reference sequence). This CDR3 region has 14 residues. Unmatched junction bases numbered 1, after V lost 4 bases and J lost 5 bases. Written as DNA, the CDR3 is TGTGCCAGTAGTACTAGCGGGAGTACCGGGGAGCTGTTTTTT. Translation gives CASSTSGSTGELFF.

The chain carries TRBV11-2 and TRBJ2-1, with 13 nucleotides matching TRBD2. The CDR3 runs 18 residues. CDR1 SGHAT and CDR2 FQNNGV come from the germline V gene. The junction had 13 bases not matched to a gene; V was cut back by 5 bases and J by 6 bases. The CDR3 protein is CASSATSGRASGGNEQFF. CDR3 bases: TGTGCCAGCAGCGCTACTAGCGGGAGGGCCTCAGGGGGCAATGAGCAGTTCTTC.

The chain carries TRBV5-1 and TRBJ2-7; 10 bases match TRBD2. Per the germline V gene, CDR1 is SGHRS and CDR2 is YFSETQ. V was clipped by 1 base and J by 0 bases; unmatched bases: 1. The CDR3 extends over 15 amino acids. The CDR3: CASSLTSGVSYEQYF. The CDR3, as DNA: TGCGCCAGCAGCTTGACTAGCGGGGTCTCCTACGAGCAGTACTTC.

DNA of the CDR3: TGTGCCAGCAGTCTGGATAATGAAAAACTGTTTTTT. This sequence encodes CASSLDNEKLFF. The genes are TRBV28 and TRBJ1-4; no definite D call. Germline CDR1 MDHEN, CDR2 SYDVKM. V lost 5 bases, J lost 4 bases, and 5 bases lay in between. The CDR3 is 12 residues long.

V and J are TRBV4-1 and TRBJ1-2; perhaps TRBD1 as D (5 bases). The CDR3 spans 14 residues. Germline V lookup: CDR1 MGHRA, CDR2 YSYEKL. V lost 0 bases and J lost 4, with 9 bases in between. CDR3 DNA: TGCGCCAGCAGCCAAGAGCCAGGGCCCTATGGCTACACCTTC. Protein: CASSQEPGPYGYTF.

V gene TRBV28 combines with J gene TRBJ1-4, with D perhaps TRBD1 (5 bases). The germline V gene encodes CDR1 MDHEN and CDR2 SYDVKM. Trimming stripped 5 bases from V and 7 bases from J, with 20 bases between. The CDR3 runs 16 residues. The CDR3 DNA sequence: TGTGCCAGCAGTCCAACGGGAGTGTCGAGGGGTGAAAAACTGTTTTTT. Its translation: CASSPTGVSRGEKLFF.

This clone was observed a handful of times. Just one base apart from a much larger clone, this may be a read error. Other DNA sequences in this sample translate to the same CDR3. The CDR3 nucleotides are TGTGCCAGCAGTTTTAACACCGGGGAGCTGTTTTTT. This translates into CASSFNTGELFF. This chain connects TRBV7-9 to TRBJ2-2; D is ambiguous. The CDR3 length is 12 residues. V was shortened by 6 bases and J by 2 bases, with 4 bases between the two germline ends. The germline gives CDR1 SEHNR, CDR2 FQNEAQ (reference sequence).